These T cell receptor beta chains were read from a single sample in a study of CD8+ T cells in alopecia areata. The method was immunoSEQ multiplex PCR; TCRdb's version includes in-frame clones alone and lacks a portion of them. This sample has over 15,000 clones; 45% to 65% occur once, and the top ten carry 9% to 15%. Sample: skin. The receptors shown here come from a human donor with alopecia areata. Both conserved end residues are part of each CDR3. The D gene is left open where the match is weak. Size is stated for part of the rows, as once, few or many counts, or as a class when the clone is expanded.

d_gene,abundance,j_gene,v_gene,CDR3aa,CDR3nt
.,few,TRBJ1-1,TRBV11-3,CASSLDQGGGNTEAFF,TGTGCCAGCAGCTTAGATCAAGGGGGAGGGAACACTGAAGCTTTCTTT
TRBD2,.,TRBJ2-3,TRBV27,CASKTKRLAGGPATDTQYF,TGTGCCAGCAAGACGAAAAGGCTAGCGGGAGGCCCGGCCACAGATACGCAGTATTTT
TRBD2,.,TRBJ2-3,TRBV28,CASSLGRGTSTDTQYF,TGTGCCAGCAGTTTGGGGCGGGGGACTAGCACAGATACGCAGTATTTT
.,.,TRBJ2-7,TRBV7-9,CASSSYVEQYF,TGTGCCAGCAGCTCTTACGTCGAGCAGTACTTC
.,.,TRBJ1-4,TRBV5-4,CASSQTASVANEKLFF,TGTGCCAGCAGCCAAACGGCGTCGGTGGCTAATGAAAAACTGTTTTTT
TRBD1,few,TRBJ2-5,TRBV28,CASSPPTGGQETQYF,TGTGCCAGCAGTCCCCCGACAGGGGGACAAGAGACCCAGTACTTC
TRBD2,.,TRBJ2-7,TRBV28,CASSLRGGNRVYEQYF,TGTGCCAGCAGTTTACGGGGGGGGAACAGGGTCTACGAGCAGTACTTC
.,few,TRBJ1-1,TRBV6-5,CASSYDRGGTEAFF,TGTGCCAGCAGTTATGACCGGGGGGGCACTGAAGCTTTCTTT
.,.,TRBJ2-7,TRBV27,CASTRGSYEQYF,TGTGCCAGCACGAGGGGATCCTACGAGCAGTACTTC
TRBD1,few,TRBJ2-7,TRBV5-4,CASSVGTGLFQYF,TGTGCCAGCAGCGTGGGGACAGGGTTGTTTCAGTACTTC
.,.,TRBJ1-5,TRBV27,CASSERDNSNQPQHF,TGTGCCAGCAGTGAGAGGGACAATAGCAATCAGCCCCAGCATTTT
.,.,TRBJ2-7,TRBV28,CASTEQPPYEQYF,TGTGCCAGCACGGAGCAGCCTCCCTACGAGCAGTACTTC
TRBD2,.,TRBJ2-1,TRBV7-2,CASSLGGTSGSNEQFF,TGTGCCAGCAGCTTGGGGGGGACTAGCGGGTCTAATGAGCAGTTCTTC
.,.,TRBJ2-3,TRBV28,CASSLPTDTQYF,TGTGCCAGCAGTTTGCCTACAGATACGCAGTATTTT
TRBD2,.,TRBJ2-7,TRBV27,CASSKERGPYEQYF,TGTGCCAGCAGTAAAGAGCGGGGACCCTACGAGCAGTACTTC
TRBD1,.,TRBJ2-7,TRBV5-6,CASSVGQGAYEQYF,TGTGCCAGCAGCGTGGGACAGGGGGCCTACGAGCAGTACTTC
TRBD2,.,TRBJ2-1,TRBV28,CASSLCGLTGGPPYNEQFF,TGTGCCAGCAGTTTATGTGGGCTAACGGGAGGGCCTCCCTACAATGAGCAGTTCTTC
.,.,TRBJ2-7,TRBV28,CASRRAYEQYF,TGTGCCAGCAGAAGAGCCTACGAGCAGTACTTC
.,.,TRBJ2-3,TRBV5-1,CASSKPPDTQYF,TGCGCCAGCAGCAAGCCCCCAGATACGCAGTATTTT
.,few,TRBJ1-2,TRBV6-5,CASSYGGKGYTF,TGTGCCAGCAGTTACGGGGGGAAAGGCTACACCTTC
TRBD2,few,TRBJ2-3,TRBV29-1,CSAAGLAGRDTQYF,TGCAGCGCTGCGGGACTAGCGGGAAGAGATACGCAGTATTTT
TRBD1,once,TRBJ2-5,TRBV5-4,CASSFGMTGQETQYF,TGTGCCAGCAGCTTTGGTATGACAGGGCAAGAGACCCAGTACTTC
.,few,TRBJ2-4,TRBV18,CASSLSRNSQSDQYF,TGTGCCAGCTCACTTTCGCGGAACAGTCAGTCTGATCAGTACTTC
.,.,TRBJ1-2,TRBV5-1,CASSLDFGPGYGYTF,TGCGCCAGCAGCTTGGACTTCGGGCCCGGCTATGGCTACACCTTC
.,.,TRBJ2-2,TRBV5-4,CASSRSGTRNTGELFF,TGTGCCAGCAGCCGATCCGGGACAAGAAACACCGGGGAGCTGTTTTTT
.,.,TRBJ2-5,TRBV4-1,CASRHGTAGQETQYF,TGCGCCAGCAGGCACGGGACAGCGGGCCAAGAGACCCAGTACTTC
.,.,TRBJ2-1,TRBV7-2,CASSLELYEQFF,TGTGCCAGCAGCTTAGAGCTATATGAGCAGTTCTTC
TRBD1,.,TRBJ2-7,TRBV5-5,CASSTGTGGATDEQYF,TGTGCCAGCAGCACCGGGACAGGGGGCGCCACCGACGAGCAGTACTTC
TRBD1,.,TRBJ2-7,TRBV29-1,CSVVPTDRGHYEQYF,TGCAGCGTTGTTCCTACGGACAGGGGGCATTATGAGCAGTACTTC
.,.,TRBJ2-1,TRBV7-2,CASSLAPNNEQFF,TGTGCCAGCAGCTTAGCACCCAACAATGAGCAGTTCTTC
TRBD1,.,TRBJ1-2,TRBV2,CAGRSGTGIYGYTF,TGTGCCGGTCGGTCCGGGACAGGCATCTATGGCTACACCTTC
TRBD2,.,TRBJ2-7,TRBV5-1,CASSFGTSGTIPYEQYF,TGCGCCAGCAGCTTTGGGACTAGCGGGACTATACCCTACGAGCAGTACTTC
TRBD2,few,TRBJ2-7,TRBV4-3,CASSLREGLAGGYEQYF,TGCGCCAGCAGCTTGAGGGAAGGACTAGCGGGAGGATACGAGCAGTACTTC
TRBD1,.,TRBJ2-1,TRBV5-1,CASSGAGGLFGEEQFF,TGCGCCTCCTCAGGGGCAGGGGGCCTATTTGGAGAGGAGCAGTTCTTC
.,few,TRBJ2-1,TRBV7-6,CASGDWVVNEQFF,TGTGCCAGCGGCGACTGGGTGGTAAATGAGCAGTTCTTC
.,few,TRBJ2-7,TRBV11-3,CASRMYGGTYEQYF,TGTGCCAGCAGGATGTACGGGGGAACCTACGAGCAGTACTTC
.,.,TRBJ1-5,TRBV6-5,CASSQQGRNQPQHF,TGTGCCAGCAGTCAACAGGGTCGCAATCAGCCCCAGCATTTT
TRBD1,.,TRBJ1-1,TRBV29-1,CSVGLAVQGRLKYAFF,TGCAGCGTTGGGCTCGCCGTACAGGGGAGGCTTAAGTATGCTTTCTTT
TRBD2,.,TRBJ2-1,TRBV28,CASRRLAGVRNEQFF,TGTGCCAGCAGAAGGCTAGCGGGAGTAAGGAATGAGCAGTTCTTC
TRBD2,.,TRBJ2-5,TRBV7-8,CASSVTSGSRETQYF,TGTGCCAGCAGCGTCACTAGCGGGAGTCGAGAGACCCAGTACTTC
TRBD2,.,TRBJ2-3,TRBV6-5,CASSRTRGTDTQYF,TGTGCCAGCAGTCGGACTAGGGGAACAGATACGCAGTATTTT
.,.,TRBJ2-5,TRBV2,CASSEVETQYF,TGTGCCAGCAGTGAAGTGGAGACCCAGTACTTC
.,.,TRBJ1-1,TRBV7-6,CASSLGGQKSGFF,TGTGCCAGCAGCTTAGGGGGCCAGAAGTCGGGTTTCTTT
TRBD2,.,TRBJ2-3,TRBV5-1,CASSPGASGGEDTQYF,TGCGCCAGCAGCCCTGGGGCTAGCGGGGGAGAGGATACGCAGTATTTT
.,.,TRBJ1-1,TRBV2,CAITAGTNTEAFF,TGTGCCATTACGGCAGGGACCAACACTGAAGCTTTCTTT
.,medium-sized,TRBJ2-1,TRBV7-2,CASSWGDFSYNEQFF,TGTGCCAGCAGCTGGGGGGACTTCTCCTACAATGAGCAGTTCTTC